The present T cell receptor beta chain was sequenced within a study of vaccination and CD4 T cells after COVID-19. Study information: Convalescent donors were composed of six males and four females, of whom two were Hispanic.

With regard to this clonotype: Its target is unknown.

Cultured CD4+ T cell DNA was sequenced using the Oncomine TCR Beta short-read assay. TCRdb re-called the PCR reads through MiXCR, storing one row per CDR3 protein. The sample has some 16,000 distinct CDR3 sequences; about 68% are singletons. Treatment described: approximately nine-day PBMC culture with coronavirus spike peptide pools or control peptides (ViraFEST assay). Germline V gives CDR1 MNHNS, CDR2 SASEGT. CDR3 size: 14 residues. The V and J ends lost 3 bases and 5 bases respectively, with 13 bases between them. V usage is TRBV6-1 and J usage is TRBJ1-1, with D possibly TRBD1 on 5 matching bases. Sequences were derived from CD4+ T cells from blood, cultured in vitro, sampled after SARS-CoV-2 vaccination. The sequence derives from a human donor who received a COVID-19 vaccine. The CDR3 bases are TGTGCCAGCAGTGAGTCCAGGGAAGTAACTGAAGCTTTCTTT. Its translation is CASSESREVTEAFF.